This T cell receptor (beta chain) was sequenced in a study of T cell repertoires in cytomegalovirus infection. One entry per CDR3 protein results from TCRdb running MiXCR on the reads. The repertoire holds about 530,000 distinct CDR3 sequences, with around a quarter as singletons. Germline V lookup: CDR1 SNHLY, CDR2 FYNNEI. This CDR3 contains 15 residues. Trimming cost V 7 bases and J 2 bases; bases outside gene matches: 11. V gene TRBV2 combines with J gene TRBJ2-7, with 7 nucleotides matching TRBD2. The sample comprised PBMCs. This sequence was found in a human donor in good health (CMV status not recorded). Some clones in this sample may be carry-over from other donors' samples. CDR3 DNA sequence: TGTGCCAGCATGATTCTAGCGGCCTCCACCTACGAGCAGTACTTC. It specifies CASMILAASTYEQYF.